This T cell receptor (beta chain) was obtained from a study of technical replicates of blood from a few donors. The CDR3 sequence is 16 residues long. Trimming took 5 bases from V and 5 from J, leaving 21 bases between them. The germline CDR1 and CDR2 sequences are MNHNS and SASEGT. Generated by immunoSEQ multiplex PCR, the TCRdb table keeps only in-frame clones and is missing some. The sample contains about 60,000 clones, about 88% of which appear only once. The rearrangement joins TRBV6-1 to TRBJ2-5, with D possibly being TRBD1 (6 bases). The clonotype comes from a human donor in good health. Some clones in this sample may be carry-over from other donors' samples. The sample was PBMCs. The CDR3 here is CASSKGTSLWPETQYF. The CDR3 DNA is TGTGCCAGCAGTAAAGGGACATCCCTTTGGCCGGAGACCCAGTACTTC.